The sequence of this T cell receptor (beta chain) was determined in a study of T cell changes during pregnancy in multiple sclerosis. Measured with immunoSEQ multiplex PCR; TCRdb has only the in-frame clones, and not every one. Here the sample spans roughly 80,000 clones, roughly 93% being singletons. The CDR3 has 12 amino acids. Germline V gene sequence: CDR1 SGHDT, CDR2 YYEEEE. V gave up 4 bases and J gave up 7 bases, with 8 bases separating them. The clonotype comes from a female donor with multiple sclerosis, enrolled in a pregnancy study. Sample: peripheral blood, taken in the second trimester of pregnancy. The chain is built from TRBV5-6 and TRBJ1-4, with a possible D match to TRBD1 (5 bases). The CDR3 DNA is TGTGCCAGCAGCCGGAGGGGTGAAAAACTGTTTTTT. It yields the protein CASSRRGEKLFF.